This TCR beta chain derives from a study of cytomegalovirus exposure and HLA in healthy donors. Study as a whole: As an earlier analysis found, 150 million to 200 million T cells yielded some 120 million unique TCR beta sequences.

Participants comprised healthy donors of bone marrow. As to this clone: No antigen is known for it.

Study outcomes and limitations: In an earlier analysis, about 87% or about 30%: the productive usage of most TCR beta V segments. Later analysis found that TCR beta chains associated with HLA were more clonally expanded than other, equally common chains.

The CDR3 is made up of 16 amino acids. J lost 4 bases, V lost 5 bases, and 5 bases had no gene match. CDR1 and CDR2 (germline): MNHEY, SMNVEV (reference sequence). A multiplex PCR was run with 60 Vbeta primers and 13 Jbeta primers. The data were produced by immunoSEQ multiplex PCR, yet TCRdb's version contains in-frame clones alone and is incomplete. The data hold some 200,000 clones, with 82% observed a single time. The sample comprised PBMCs. The V gene is TRBV27, the J gene TRBJ2-3, with 14 bases that match TRBD2. This receptor was obtained from a woman in her late teens or twenties in good health and CMV-seronegative. The CDR3 DNA reads as TGTGCCAGCAGTAGAGGGACTAGCGGGAGCCCAGATACGCAGTATTTT. Protein product: CASSRGTSGSPDTQYF.